The TCR beta chain under discussion was sequenced for a study of blood T cell repertoires in COVID-19 (dated by TCRdb to about 2020). Study-level background: Samples covering the acute and convalescent phases of COVID-19 were provided by collaborators in the United States, Italy and Spain. The prospective study material was composed of cDNA or gDNA derived from T cells, B-cell-depleted T cells, or PBMCs. Deeply sampled blood TCRbeta repertoires from subjects exposed to, actively infected with, or recovered from COVID-19 were included in the dataset. The repertoires were released in a freely available public database intended as a resource for research on the immune response to SARS-CoV-2. Samples were obtained from the ongoing ImmuneRACE study (first 160 participants) and from about 1,300 subjects provided by 6 global collaborators. Nearly every sample came with metadata listing a de-identified subject ID, COVID-19 status, age in years and sex. Where available, HLA class I and class II types were obtained from metadata supplied by the sample provider rather than from assay-based typing. Summary of the overall study and its limitations: How much clinical and demographic metadata was included differed by source and by participant, and the metadata was provided uncurated.

TCRbeta CDR3 regions were amplified from genomic DNA using the immunoSEQ Assay, a bias-controlled multiplex PCR. For the original study's pipeline: Nucleated cell counts per sample were estimated from amplification of reference gene primers within the assay. To quantify the absolute abundance of each unique TCRbeta CDR3 rearrangement, sequence reads were collapsed and filtered. For each sample, productive Simpson clonality was calculated by taking the square root of Simpson's diversity index across productive rearrangements. TCRdb's version of the immuneACCESS table is confined to in-frame rearrangements and falls short of the full clone set. An unresolved V gene accounts for under half of the shortfall where checked; the remainder is of unknown origin. That table supplies the V and J calls and clone size; D and trimming were determined from the DNA. Within this sample are 300,000 to 400,000 clones, with approximately 89% of them counted one time only. The top ten clonotypes cover roughly 3.3% of the sample.

A second Seattle source provided samples from volunteer blood donors who had recovered from COVID-19. Collaborating institutions collected whole blood in K2EDTA tubes following their own protocols. For TCRbeta analysis, collaborators shipped samples in one of three forms: frozen whole blood, isolated PBMCs, or DNA extracted from either of those sample types. With regard to this clone: Its target antigen remains unknown. No much larger clone is present one base from it, and per-base qualities are unavailable.

V loses 2 bases, J loses 3 bases, and the germline ends lie 6 bases apart. The germline V gene (reference sequence) specifies SGHKS as CDR1 and YYEKEE as CDR2. Measured from the cysteine to the valine, the CDR3 is 12 residues long. The retained sequence is limited to the CDR3, 36 bases, with the frame set at the first base. The chain is made from TRBV5-5 and TRBJ2-7; TRBD2 might be the D gene, on 5 matching bases. Sequencing was carried out using peripheral blood. The TCR comes from a woman younger than 35 who had recovered from COVID-19. The CDR3 reads CASSFSGYEQYV. The nucleotides read TGTGCCAGCAGCTTCAGCGGCTACGAGCAGTACGTC.